A selection of T cell receptor beta chains follows, all from one sample in a study of cytomegalovirus exposure and HLA in healthy donors. Method: immunoSEQ multiplex PCR; TCRdb's copy keeps in-frame clones and lacks some. The sample includes about 190,000 clones, over 60% of them seen just once. The specimen was PBMCs. The receptor set was obtained from a woman aged 40-49 years in good health and CMV-seronegative. Both conserved end residues are part of each CDR3. A D gene is named only where the DNA matches it firmly. Clone size is stated in some rows and not others, as once, few, many or a class when expanded.

V gene: TRBV6-5
clone size: -
D gene: TRBD1
J gene: TRBJ2-1
CDR3 length: 16
CDR3 DNA: TGTGCCAGCAGTTACTCAAACAGGGGTCCCTACAATGAGCAGTTCTTC
CDR3 protein: CASSYSNRGPYNEQFF

V gene: TRBV19
clone size: once
D gene: -
J gene: TRBJ1-1
CDR3 length: 14
CDR3 DNA: TGTGCCAGTATAGAAAGGAGGATGAACACTGAAGCTTTCTTT
CDR3 protein: CASIERRMNTEAFF

V gene: TRBV29-1
clone size: -
D gene: TRBD2
J gene: TRBJ2-1
CDR3 length: 14
CDR3 DNA: TGCAGCGTTGAACCTGGCGGGAGGCCCAATGAGCAGTTCTTC
CDR3 protein: CSVEPGGRPNEQFF

V gene: TRBV5-1
clone size: once
D gene: -
J gene: TRBJ2-1
CDR3 length: 17
CDR3 DNA: TGCGCCAGCAGCTTGGGAGGAGGAGGGAGCTCCTACAATGAGCAGTTCTTC
CDR3 protein: CASSLGGGGSSYNEQFF

V gene: TRBV10-3
clone size: -
D gene: -
J gene: TRBJ1-5
CDR3 length: 15
CDR3 DNA: TGTGCCATCAGTCCTGGAGATTATAGCAATCAGCCCCAGCATTTT
CDR3 protein: CAISPGDYSNQPQHF

V gene: TRBV5-4
clone size: -
D gene: TRBD2
J gene: TRBJ2-1
CDR3 length: 17
CDR3 DNA: TGTGCCAGCAGCAAGGGACTAGCGGGAAGCTCCTACAATGAGCAGTTCTTC
CDR3 protein: CASSKGLAGSSYNEQFF

V gene: TRBV27
clone size: -
D gene: TRBD2
J gene: TRBJ2-6
CDR3 length: 20
CDR3 DNA: TGTGCCAGCACGTCACGGCTAGCGGGAGTAAGATATAATGGGGCCAACGTCCTGACTTTC
CDR3 protein: CASTSRLAGVRYNGANVLTF

V gene: TRBV5-8
clone size: -
D gene: -
J gene: TRBJ1-2
CDR3 length: 17
CDR3 DNA: TGTGCCAGCAGCCGCTCCAAGTCGGCCCGGGTGTACTATGGCTACACCTTC
CDR3 protein: CASSRSKSARVYYGYTF

V gene: TRBV7-8
clone size: -
D gene: -
J gene: TRBJ2-2
CDR3 length: 16
CDR3 DNA: TGTGCCAGCAGCTGGTTAGCGCCTTCGAACACCGGGGAGCTGTTTTTT
CDR3 protein: CASSWLAPSNTGELFF

V gene: TRBV2
clone size: -
D gene: TRBD1
J gene: TRBJ2-5
CDR3 length: 15
CDR3 DNA: TGTGCCAGCAGTGACAGGACAGGGGGCAGGGAGACCCAGTACTTC
CDR3 protein: CASSDRTGGRETQYF

V gene: TRBV7-2
clone size: -
D gene: -
J gene: TRBJ1-5
CDR3 length: 14
CDR3 DNA: TGTGCCAGCAGCATAGACAGTAGCAATCAGCCCCAGCATTTT
CDR3 protein: CASSIDSSNQPQHF

V gene: TRBV4-3
clone size: -
D gene: TRBD2
J gene: TRBJ2-4
CDR3 length: 16
CDR3 DNA: TGCGCCAGCAGCCTAGGGGCGGGAGGGCACCTAAACATTCAGTACTTC
CDR3 protein: CASSLGAGGHLNIQYF

V gene: TRBV9
clone size: -
D gene: -
J gene: TRBJ1-3
CDR3 length: 13
CDR3 DNA: TGTGCCAGCAGCGTGGGGACCGGGGGCACCATATATTTT
CDR3 protein: CASSVGTGGTIYF

V gene: TRBV7-3
clone size: -
D gene: -
J gene: TRBJ2-6
CDR3 length: 15
CDR3 DNA: TGTGCCAGCAGCTTAAAAACAGGGCCGGCCAACGTCCTGACTTTC
CDR3 protein: CASSLKTGPANVLTF

V gene: TRBV5-1
clone size: -
D gene: TRBD2
J gene: TRBJ2-1
CDR3 length: 15
CDR3 DNA: TGCGCCAGCAGCATGACTAGCGGGATTGGCAATGAGCAGTTCTTC
CDR3 protein: CASSMTSGIGNEQFF

V gene: TRBV27
clone size: -
D gene: TRBD1
J gene: TRBJ1-1
CDR3 length: 15
CDR3 DNA: TGTGCCAGCAGACCTGGGGGGACAGGGAGTACTGAAGCTTTCTTT
CDR3 protein: CASRPGGTGSTEAFF

V gene: TRBV19
clone size: -
D gene: -
J gene: TRBJ1-2
CDR3 length: 14
CDR3 DNA: TGTGCCAGTACGGTCAGGTCACAGGCCTATGGCTACACCTTC
CDR3 protein: CASTVRSQAYGYTF

V gene: TRBV7-3
clone size: -
D gene: TRBD2
J gene: TRBJ2-1
CDR3 length: 17
CDR3 DNA: TGTGCCAGCAGCTTAAATGGTCTAGCGGCCTCCTACAATGAGCAGTTCTTC
CDR3 protein: CASSLNGLAASYNEQFF

V gene: TRBV5-4
clone size: -
D gene: TRBD2
J gene: TRBJ2-1
CDR3 length: 17
CDR3 DNA: TGTGCCAGCAGCTTCCTTACTAGCGGAGCCTCCTACAATGAGCAGTTCTTC
CDR3 protein: CASSFLTSGASYNEQFF

V gene: TRBV7-2
clone size: -
D gene: TRBD1
J gene: TRBJ1-1
CDR3 length: 17
CDR3 DNA: TGTGCCAGCAGCTTAAGGGACAGGCGATACTCGAACACTGAAGCTTTCTTT
CDR3 protein: CASSLRDRRYSNTEAFF

V gene: TRBV10-3
clone size: -
D gene: TRBD2
J gene: TRBJ2-3
CDR3 length: 15
CDR3 DNA: TGTGCCATCAGCGGGACTAACTCTAGCACAGATACGCAGTATTTT
CDR3 protein: CAISGTNSSTDTQYF

V gene: TRBV6-6
clone size: -
D gene: TRBD1
J gene: TRBJ2-1
CDR3 length: 14
CDR3 DNA: TGTGCCAGCAGTAGTACGGACAGGGGCTGGGAGCAGTTCTTC
CDR3 protein: CASSSTDRGWEQFF

V gene: TRBV14
clone size: -
D gene: TRBD1
J gene: TRBJ1-1
CDR3 length: 12
CDR3 DNA: TGTGCCAGCAGCCGTAGACAGGGCGAAGCTTTCTTT
CDR3 protein: CASSRRQGEAFF

V gene: TRBV5-6
clone size: -
D gene: TRBD1
J gene: TRBJ1-5
CDR3 length: 13
CDR3 DNA: TGTGCCAGCAGCATCGGGACAGAGCAGCCCCAGCATTTT
CDR3 protein: CASSIGTEQPQHF

V gene: TRBV29-1
clone size: once
D gene: -
J gene: TRBJ1-2
CDR3 length: 14
CDR3 DNA: TGCAGCGTTGACGGGCCAGGGTCGACCTATGGCTACACCTTC
CDR3 protein: CSVDGPGSTYGYTF